This entry is about one T cell receptor (beta chain). This record comes from a study of circulating CD8 cells and anti-PD-1 response in melanoma. Each library started from 15 ng of total RNA using the QIAseq Immune Repertoire TCR panel. TCRdb re-derived calls from the reads in MiXCR, one entry per CDR3 protein. Of 300 to 450 distinct CDR3 sequences in the sample, roughly 6% were seen once. Live CD3+CD8+TCRalphabeta+ cells were sorted into four subsets by PD-1 and/or TIGIT. Looked up from germline, CDR1 is SGHDT and CDR2 is YYEEEE. The ends lost 3 bases at V and 5 bases at J; junction bases unmatched: 11. This CDR3 is built from 16 residues.

The sample here was CD8+ T cells from PBMCs, taken at baseline or after one month of anti-PD-1 therapy (not recorded which). The rearrangement joins TRBV5-6 to TRBJ2-7, with TRBD1 matching 10 bases. The clonotype comes from a human donor with melanoma. The CDR3 loop reads CASSSAGTGAWNEQYF. The DNA of the CDR3 is TGTGCCAGCAGCTCCGCCGGGACAGGGGCCTGGAACGAGCAGTACTTC. The entire variable domain, with the rest obtained from reference TRBV5-6 and TRBJ2-7, is as follows: DAGVTQSPTHLIKTRGQQVTLRCSPKSGHDTVSWYQQALGQGPQFIFQYYEEEERQRGNFPDRFSGHQFPNYSSELNVNALLLGDSALYLCASSSAGTGAWNEQYFGPGTRLTVT.